Given below is one T cell receptor (beta chain) in context. The antigen is not known. This entry comes from a study of cytomegalovirus exposure and HLA in healthy donors. Turning to the study itself: Researchers previously reported finding roughly 120 million unique TCR beta sequences from around 200 million T cells. Study-level points and caveats: Follow-up analysis found HLA locus-dependent TCR association rates, highest for DRB1 and lowest for HLA-C. A later analysis found common viral pathogens apparently linked to several of the most significant clusters. It is likely that the observed cluster of highly shared sequence variants was a sequencing artifact.

J lost 7 bases, V lost 4 bases, and 11 bases had no gene match. Looked up from germline, CDR1 is SGHNT and CDR2 is YYREEE (reference sequence). The CDR3 has 15 residues. The PCR contained 60 Vbeta and 13 Jbeta primers. TCRdb's copy holds only in-frame clones and misses some; the assay was immunoSEQ multiplex PCR. This table has hundreds of thousands of clones, 70% to 90% appearing once. This TCR derives from a woman younger than 35 in good health and CMV-seronegative. This chain joins TRBV5-4 and TRBJ2-1; 7 nucleotides line up with TRBD2. Sequenced sample: PBMCs. CDR3 DNA: TGTGCCAGCAGCAGGTCGGGACTACTCTTGAATGAGCAGTTCTTC. Its translation is CASSRSGLLLNEQFF. The complete variable domain, with remaining parts taken from reference TRBV5-4 and TRBJ2-1, reads ETGVTQSPTHLIKTRGQQVTLRCSSQSGHNTVSWYQQALGQGPQFIFQYYREEENGRGNFPPRFSGLQFPNYSSELNVNALELDDSALYLCASSRSGLLLNEQFFGPGTRLTVL.